The 22 T cell receptor beta chains reported below all come from one sample, sequenced in a study of PD-1 blockade in mismatch repair-deficient tumors. Clones were read by immunoSEQ multiplex PCR, and TCRdb kept only the in-frame ones, dropping some. This table has more than 90,000 clones, more than 60% appearing once. Here the sequenced sample was peripheral blood, taken more than 58 weeks after starting pembrolizumab. The receptors were gathered from an adult with mismatch repair-deficient cancer.

This chain links TRBV14 with TRBJ2-2; D ambiguous. V lost 4 bases, J lost 2 bases, and 11 bases lay in between. Looked up from germline, CDR1 is SGHDN and CDR2 is FVKESK. The CDR3 covers 15 residues. This CDR3 is CASSLQRANTGELFF. The CDR3, as DNA: TGTGCCAGCAGCCTACAACGAGCAAACACCGGGGAGCTGTTTTTT.

A word on this clone: A read error may account for a junction end that differs from germline. This sequence joins TRBV29-1 and TRBJ2-1; tentatively, D is TRBD1 (5 bases). The CDR3 runs 13 residues. Germline CDR1 reads SQVTM; CDR2 reads ANQGSEA. CDR3 sequence: CSAEQATYNEQFF. DNA of the CDR3: TGCAGCGCTGAACAGGCGACATACAATGAGCAGTTCTTC.

The chain couples TRBV18 to TRBJ1-1; no clear D. Germline assignment: CDR1 KGHSH and CDR2 LQKENI. V was cut by 2 bases and J by 0 bases, with 7 bases left in between. The CDR3 consists of 14 residues. The CDR3 coding sequence is TGTGCCAGCTCACCAGTGGGCATGAACACTGAAGCTTTCTTT. Amino acid sequence: CASSPVGMNTEAFF.

In its sample, this clone was seen a few times. V and J are TRBV7-9 and TRBJ2-7, with 12 bases that match TRBD2. CDR1 and CDR2 from the germline V gene are SEHNR and FQNEAQ (reference sequence). After removal of 5 bases from V and 6 bases from J, the junction contained 8 bases not matched to a gene. The CDR3 spans 15 residues. CDR3 protein: CASSPTSGRVFEQYF. The CDR3 DNA reads TGTGCCAGCAGCCCGACTAGCGGGAGAGTTTTCGAGCAGTACTTC.

V is TRBV6-5 and J is TRBJ1-1, with a weak D call TRBD1 (6 bases). V lost 8 bases to trimming and J lost 4 bases, with 17 bases between them. Germline CDR1 is MNHEY and CDR2 is SVGAGI. The CDR3 extends over 14 amino acids. The DNA of the CDR3 is TGTGCCAGCCTCAAGGGGGTCGGGGGCACTGAAGCTTTCTTT. Its protein product is CASLKGVGGTEAFF.

This chain connects TRBV18 to TRBJ1-5; tentatively, D is TRBD1 (5 bases). V lost 6 bases to trimming and J lost 4 bases, with 16 bases between them. CDR3 length: 15 residues. From germline, CDR1 is KGHSH and CDR2 LQKENI. CDR3 in amino acids: CASSSGPARNQPQHF. CDR3 DNA sequence: TGTGCCAGCTCGTCGGGACCCGCGAGGAATCAGCCCCAGCATTTT.

Comment on this clone: Other DNA sequences in the sample encode the same CDR3. The chain uses TRBV18 and TRBJ2-7, with 8 bases matching TRBD2. The CDR3 totals 13 residues. In germline, CDR1 is KGHSH, CDR2 LQKENI. J gave up 4 bases and V 3 bases, and 2 bases lay outside the gene matches. CDR3 in amino acids: CASSPGTSYEQYF. The CDR3 DNA is TGTGCCAGCTCACCCGGGACTAGTTACGAGCAGTACTTC.

The chain employs TRBV4-2 and TRBJ2-7; D may be TRBD1 or TRBD2 (5 bases each). The CDR3 has 18 amino acids. The germline V gene encodes CDR1 LGHNA and CDR2 YNFKEQ. V lost 0 bases and J lost 0, with 18 bases in between. The chain's CDR3 is CASSQEGRGTKNSYEQYF. For the CDR3, the DNA is TGTGCCAGCAGCCAAGAGGGTAGAGGGACGAAAAACTCCTACGAGCAGTACTTC.

On this clone itself: Other DNA sequences of this sample code for an identical CDR3. The chain joins TRBV5-1 to TRBJ2-2; no clear D gene. This CDR3 comprises 14 residues. The germline gives CDR1 SGHRS, CDR2 YFSETQ. V lost 0 bases and J lost 1, with 4 bases in between. The CDR3 is CASSLEGNTGELFF. The CDR3 bases are TGCGCCAGCAGCTTGGAGGGGAACACCGGGGAGCTGTTTTTT.

The chain uses TRBV11-3 and TRBJ2-7; TRBD1 or TRBD2 may be the D gene (6 bases each). From germline, CDR1 is SGHNT and CDR2 YENEEA. This CDR3 region has 16 residues. Trimming cost V 0 bases and J 4 bases, with 16 bases left between them. CDR3 bases: TGTGCCAGCAGCTTAGACACGGTTGCGGGACAATACGAGCAGTACTTC. Translated, it gives CASSLDTVAGQYEQYF.

V usage is TRBV27 and J usage is TRBJ2-1; 10 bases are a match to TRBD2. J was trimmed by 9 bases and V by 8 bases; bases with no gene match: 10. Germline V lookup: CDR1 MNHEY, CDR2 SMNVEV (reference sequence). The CDR3 sequence is 14 residues long. The chain's CDR3 is CASYLAGVSGEQFF. CDR3 bases: TGTGCCAGCTACCTAGCGGGAGTTAGTGGTGAGCAGTTCTTC.

The chain carries TRBV19 and TRBJ1-4; D is possibly TRBD1 (5 bases). Trimming removed 3 bases at V and 5 bases at J, with 13 bases between. The CDR3 is 15 residues long. The germline CDR1 and CDR2 sequences are LNHDA and SQIVND (reference sequence). The CDR3 DNA sequence: TGTGCCAGTAGTATTCGTTCTGGGGGGAATGAAAAACTGTTTTTT. Its protein product is CASSIRSGGNEKLFF.

The rearrangement uses TRBV7-6 and TRBJ2-2; TRBD1 is a possible D gene (7 bases). CDR3 length: 16 amino acids. Germline assignment: CDR1 SGHVS and CDR2 FNYEAQ. Trimming left V 4 bases short and J 4 bases short, with 16 bases between. CDR3 loop: CASSSETGRSTGELFF. The CDR3 region has the DNA TGTGCCAGCAGCTCCGAGACAGGGAGGTCCACCGGGGAGCTGTTTTTT.

V gene TRBV5-1 combines with J gene TRBJ1-1; 8 bases align to TRBD1. CDR1 and CDR2 from the germline V gene are SGHRS and YFSETQ. The CDR3 runs 18 residues. The junction had 17 bases not matched to a gene; V was cut back by 6 bases and J by 1 base. DNA of the CDR3: TGCGCCAGCAAAACGGGACAGGTTTCTCTGGCTAGGAACACTGAAGCTTTCTTT. Protein: CASKTGQVSLARNTEAFF.

The chain links TRBV5-1 to TRBJ1-1; no firm D call. Germline V CDR1 and CDR2: SGHRS, YFSETQ. V lost 1 base and J lost 0, with 10 bases in between. The CDR3 covers 15 residues. The CDR3 coding sequence is TGCGCCAGCAGCTTGTTAGACCCGCTGAACACTGAAGCTTTCTTT. Its translation is CASSLLDPLNTEAFF.

This chain links TRBV7-9 with TRBJ1-2; 7 bases are shared with TRBD1. The V segment lost 3 bases and the J segment 3 bases; nucleotides outside the gene matches: 4. This CDR3 has 14 amino acids. Germline loops: CDR1 SEHNR, CDR2 FQNEAQ (reference sequence). CDR3 region: CASSFPGQYYGYTF. Written as DNA, the CDR3 is TGTGCCAGCAGCTTTCCGGGACAGTACTATGGCTACACCTTC.

The chain carries TRBV7-3 and TRBJ2-3; TRBD2 might be the D (6 bases). This CDR3 has 16 amino acids. Trimming stripped 5 bases from V and 4 bases from J, with 19 bases between. Germline CDR1 and CDR2: SGHTA and FQGTGA. CDR3 nucleotide sequence: TGTGCCAGCAGCCTGGACTCCCGCGGGGTCGCAGATACGCAGTATTTT. The encoded protein is CASSLDSRGVADTQYF.

The sample holds a few counts of this clone. The V gene is TRBV27, the J gene TRBJ1-2, with D perhaps matching TRBD1 (5 bases). The length of the CDR3 is 12 residues. The V gene's germline CDR1 is MNHEY and CDR2 SMNVEV (reference sequence). V was clipped by 10 bases and J by 6 bases, with 15 bases between them. In DNA, the CDR3 is TGTGCCAAGTCTCAGGGTTTCCATGGCTACACCTTC. Its translation is CAKSQGFHGYTF.

This sequence joins TRBV7-2 and TRBJ2-7, with 11 positions matching TRBD1. CDR3 length: 15 amino acids. CDR1 is SGHTA and CDR2 is FQGNSA in the germline V gene. V lost 1 base to trimming and J lost 3 bases; unmatched junction nucleotides: 2. The CDR3 here is CASSLVGTGGYEQYF. The DNA of the CDR3 is TGTGCCAGCAGCTTAGTTGGGACAGGGGGCTACGAGCAGTACTTC.

The chain joins TRBV9 to TRBJ2-7, with TRBD1 as a possible D gene (6 bases). V was pared by 1 base and J by 3 bases, with 11 bases between. The CDR3 has 14 amino acids. The V gene's germline CDR1 is SGDLS and CDR2 YYNGEE. The CDR3 coding sequence is TGTGCCAGCAGCGTATCAGGGGTCAGCTACGAGCAGTACTTC. Amino acid sequence: CASSVSGVSYEQYF.

The chain recombines TRBV5-6 with TRBJ2-1, with D perhaps TRBD1 (5 bases). From germline, CDR1 is SGHDT and CDR2 YYEEEE. The CDR3 totals 15 residues. V dropped 0 bases and J dropped 4 bases, with 11 bases sitting between them. DNA for the CDR3: TGTGCCAGCAGCTTGGGCAGGGCGACTTACAATGAGCAGTTCTTC. The encoded protein is CASSLGRATYNEQFF.

The gene calls are TRBV15 and TRBJ2-3; 7 bases map to TRBD2. The CDR3 extends over 14 amino acids. J gave up 4 bases and V 1 base, and 2 bases lay outside the gene matches. The germline gives CDR1 LNHNV, CDR2 YYDKDF (reference sequence). Here the CDR3 DNA reads TGTGCCACCAGCAGAGCGGGAGGCTCAGATACGCAGTATTTT. This gives the protein CATSRAGGSDTQYF.